The 2 T cell receptor beta chains below come from one sample, sequenced in a study of neoadjuvant nivolumab and ipilimumab in lung cancer. Clones were read by immunoSEQ multiplex PCR, and TCRdb kept only the in-frame ones, dropping some. The sample has about 2,000 clones, 85% seen once. The sample was adjacent normal lung tissue, taken after neoadjuvant nivolumab, alone or with ipilimumab, at or shortly before surgery. These receptors were obtained from an adult with non-small cell lung cancer.

CDR3 DNA: TGCGCCAGCAGCGCAGTGGGACCCCTAGAGCCGGAGCAGTTCTTC. As protein: CASSAVGPLEPEQFF. This chain links TRBV5-1 with TRBJ2-1; D tentatively fits TRBD1 or TRBD2 (5 bases each). V was cut by 4 bases and J by 10 bases, with 21 bases left in between. The germline V gene encodes CDR1 SGHRS and CDR2 YFSETQ. The CDR3 extends over 15 amino acids.

The genes are TRBV9 and TRBJ2-7, with D tentatively TRBD2 (6 bases). V gave up 2 bases and J gave up 4 bases, with 13 bases separating them. CDR1 and CDR2 (germline): SGDLS, YYNGEE. This CDR3 contains 14 residues. The CDR3, as DNA: TGTGCCAGCAGCGTGGGGGGAGGTAGGTACGAGCAGTACTTC. Translated: CASSVGGGRYEQYF.